This T cell receptor beta chain was sequenced for a study of T cell changes during pregnancy in multiple sclerosis. Method: immunoSEQ multiplex PCR; TCRdb's copy keeps in-frame clones and lacks some. The sample consists of about 100,000 clones, about 90% of them appearing once. Germline V CDR1 and CDR2: SGHRS, YFSETQ. Between the trimmed V and J ends, which lost 4 bases and 0 bases, there was a span of 5 bases. The CDR3 sequence is 14 residues long. The sequence was collected from a female donor with multiple sclerosis, enrolled in a pregnancy study. The chain has TRBV5-1 and TRBJ2-6; unclear D gene. The sample consisted of peripheral blood, taken after pregnancy. CDR3 region: CASSTGSGANVLTF. The CDR3 DNA follows: TGCGCCAGCAGCACCGGCTCTGGGGCCAACGTCCTGACTTTC.